This paragraph covers one TCR beta chain sequence. The data stem from a study of beta chain features in type 1 diabetes. Across the study: Examination spanned some 100 million sorted cells from all samples.

This CDR3 contains 15 residues. V gave up 3 bases and J gave up 0 bases, with 11 bases separating them. Per germline, CDR1 MGHRA and CDR2 YSYEKL. Of the isolated RNA, all was reverse transcribed, and so the sequenced material was expressed TCRB transcripts. Regulatory, naive and central memory T cell samples averaged around 3.6 million reads. Method: immunoSEQ multiplex PCR; TCRdb's copy keeps in-frame clones and lacks some. The data contain around 300,000 clones, under 8.5% of them singletons. This TCR was recovered from a woman aged 18-29 years in good health. V and J are TRBV4-1 and TRBJ1-2; D is undetermined. The sample comprised central memory CD4+ T cells from blood. CDR3 DNA: TGCGCCAGCAGCCAGGTAACGGGAGCTAACTATGGCTACACCTTC. Its translation is CASSQVTGANYGYTF.